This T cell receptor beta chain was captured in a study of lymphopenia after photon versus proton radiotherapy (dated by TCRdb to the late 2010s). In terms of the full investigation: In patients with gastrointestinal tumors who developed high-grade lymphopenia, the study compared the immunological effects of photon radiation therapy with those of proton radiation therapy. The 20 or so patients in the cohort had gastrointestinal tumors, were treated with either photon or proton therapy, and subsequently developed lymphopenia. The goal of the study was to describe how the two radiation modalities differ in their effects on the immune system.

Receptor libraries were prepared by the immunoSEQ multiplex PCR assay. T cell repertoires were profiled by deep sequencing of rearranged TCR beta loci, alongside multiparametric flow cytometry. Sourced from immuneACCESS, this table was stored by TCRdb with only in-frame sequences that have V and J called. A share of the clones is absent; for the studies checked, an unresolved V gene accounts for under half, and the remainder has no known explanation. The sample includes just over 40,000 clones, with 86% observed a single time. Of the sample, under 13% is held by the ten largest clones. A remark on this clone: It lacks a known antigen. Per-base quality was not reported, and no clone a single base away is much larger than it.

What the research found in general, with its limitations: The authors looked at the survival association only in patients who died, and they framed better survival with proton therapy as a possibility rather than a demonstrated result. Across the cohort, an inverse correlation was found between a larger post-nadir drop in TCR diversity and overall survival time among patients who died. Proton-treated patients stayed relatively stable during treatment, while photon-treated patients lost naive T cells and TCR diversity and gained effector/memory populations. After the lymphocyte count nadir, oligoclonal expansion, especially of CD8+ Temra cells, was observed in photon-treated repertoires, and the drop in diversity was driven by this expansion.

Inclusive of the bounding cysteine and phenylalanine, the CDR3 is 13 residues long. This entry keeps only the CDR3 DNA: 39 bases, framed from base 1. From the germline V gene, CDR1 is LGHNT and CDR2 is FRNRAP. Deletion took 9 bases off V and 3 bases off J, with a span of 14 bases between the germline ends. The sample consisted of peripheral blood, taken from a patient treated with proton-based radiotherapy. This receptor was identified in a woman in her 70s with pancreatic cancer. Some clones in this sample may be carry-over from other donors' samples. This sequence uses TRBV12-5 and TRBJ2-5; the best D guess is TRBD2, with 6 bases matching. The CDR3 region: CASTQGGEETQYF. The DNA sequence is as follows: TGTGCTAGCACCCAAGGCGGGGAAGAGACCCAGTACTTC.